This TCR beta chain stems from a study of molecular identifiers for immune sequencing clone quantification. This clonotype was seen only a few times. The CDR3 is made up of 16 amino acids. Trimming cost V 1 base and J 0 bases, with 12 bases left between them. Looked up from germline, CDR1 is LNHDA and CDR2 is SQIVND (reference sequence). TCRdb reprocessed the PCR reads with MiXCR, giving one entry per CDR3 protein. The table records about 510,000 distinct CDR3 sequences, roughly 23% of them present only once. Sequencing was performed on naive CD8+ T cells from blood, with Jurkat cell RNA spiked in. As for subset: FACS-sorted CD8+CD4-CCR7+CD45RA+ naive T cells. The chain combines TRBV19 with TRBJ1-1, with TRBD1 as a possible D gene (5 bases). The origin of this receptor is a human donor in good health. Some libraries in this study had Jurkat cell RNA spiked in. The CDR3 DNA sequence: TGTGCCAGTAGTATAGGCCCGACAGCCATGAACACTGAAGCTTTCTTT. Translating gives CASSIGPTAMNTEAFF.